This T cell receptor (beta chain) was documented in a study of blood T cell repertoires in COVID-19. Study-wide background: Both acute and convalescent COVID-19 samples were obtained from the United States, Italy and Spain. The analysed material was cDNA or gDNA that came from T cells, B-cell-depleted T cells, or PBMCs.

The V and J ends lost 4 bases and 4 bases, in that order; junction bases with no gene match: 12. The CDR3 runs to 17 residues. Germline V lookup: CDR1 SGDLS, CDR2 YYNGEE. Authors' data handling: From reference gene primer amplification, estimates of nucleated cell counts were derived. Profiling relied on immunoSEQ multiplex PCR, and the TCRdb table lists in-frame clones only, not all of them. V and J calls and clone size are as listed in that table; D and trimming were resolved from the DNA. Of 200,000 to 300,000 clones in the sample, 87% were seen once. The clonotype was recovered from a woman in her 40s who had recovered from COVID-19. Sample: peripheral blood. This chain connects TRBV9 to TRBJ2-7; 12 bases are a match to TRBD2. CDR3 loop: CASSPRPTSGGLYEQYF. Written as DNA, the CDR3 is TGTGCCAGCAGCCCCCGACCGACTAGCGGGGGTCTGTACGAGCAGTACTTC. Filled out from reference TRBV9 and TRBJ2-7, the complete variable domain reads DSGVTQTPKHLITATGQRVTLRCSPRSGDLSVYWYQQSLDQGLQFLIQYYNGEERAKGNILERFSAQQFPDLHSELNLSSLELGDSALYFCASSPRPTSGGLYEQYFGPGTRLTVT.